This record looks at one T cell receptor (beta chain) sequence and its context. Antigen unknown. The assay was immunoSEQ multiplex PCR, and TCRdb's table has in-frame clones only and misses some. The sample has 300,000 to 350,000 clones; 86% are singletons. This CDR3 spans 14 amino acids. Trimming left V 6 bases short and J 4 bases short, with 15 bases between. Germline CDR1 reads LNHDA; CDR2 reads SQIVND (reference sequence). This entry belongs to a study of Ad26.COV2.S vaccination and SARS-CoV-2 variants. Study outcomes and limitations: It is possible that the TCR breadth and depth analyses underestimated the total T cell responses. Spike-specific TCR breadth ran higher among vaccine recipients than placebo recipients. Comparability of non-spike TCR breadth was observed across vaccine and placebo recipients.

Noted treatment: around 19 received Ad26.COV2.S at low or high dose, single or two shots; 5 received placebo; per-sample allocation not given. Samples were taken on day 63 after the first vaccine or placebo injection. The clonotype was recovered from a person between 18 and 59 years old who received the Ad26.COV2.S COVID-19 vaccine or a placebo. V usage is TRBV19 and J usage is TRBJ2-5; D unresolved. This specimen consisted of peripheral blood, obtained in a trial of Ad26.COV2.S vaccine versus placebo. CDR3 region: CASSYDGLVETQYF. The CDR3 DNA sequence: TGTGCCAGTAGCTACGATGGGTTGGTAGAGACCCAGTACTTC.